These 27 T cell receptor beta chains were sequenced from one sample in a study of neurological immune-mediated disorders. TCRdb re-called the 5' RACE reads through MiXCR, storing one row per CDR3 protein. The sample consists of 66,000 or so distinct CDR3 sequences, around 3.3% of them appearing once. Sequenced sample: PBMCs. These TCRs come from a man aged 40-55 years with multiple sclerosis.

This clonotype was picked up many times. The gene calls are TRBV20-1 and TRBJ2-1, with D possibly matching TRBD2 (6 bases). This CDR3 is 13 amino acids long. Germline assignment: CDR1 DFQATT and CDR2 SNEGSKA (reference sequence). V was shortened by 3 bases and J by 6 bases, with 12 bases between the two germline ends. Here the CDR3 reads CSASAGPANEQFF. The CDR3 coding sequence is TGCAGTGCTAGTGCGGGGCCGGCCAATGAGCAGTTCTTC.

Many counts were recorded for this clonotype. V usage is TRBV11-3 and J usage is TRBJ2-2; D might be TRBD2 (6 bases). The CDR3 has 14 amino acids. V dropped 5 bases and J dropped 6 bases, with 13 bases sitting between them. The V gene's germline CDR1 is SGHNT and CDR2 YENEEA. CDR3 loop: CASSDTSSPGELFF. The DNA of the CDR3 is TGTGCCAGCAGCGACACTAGCAGTCCCGGGGAGCTGTTTTTT.

Comment on this clonotype: At one boundary the junction diverges from the germline segment, which might be a read error. The chain links TRBV4-1 to TRBJ2-2, with TRBD2 as a possible D gene (7 bases). CDR1 is MGHRA, CDR2 YSYEKL, per germline. This CDR3 is built from 16 residues. CDR3 sequence reads: CASSPHGGPGEGEMFF. CDR3 in DNA: TGCGCCAGCAGCCCACACGGGGGGCCGGGGGAAGGGGAGATGTTTTTT.

In its sample, this clonotype was seen many times. The J gene is TRBJ1-2, the V gene TRBV5-1; D is uncertain. In germline, CDR1 is SGHRS, CDR2 YFSETQ. CDR3 size: 13 residues. Between the trimmed V and J ends, which lost 0 bases and 2 bases, there was a span of 5 bases. In DNA, the CDR3 is TGCGCCAGCAGCTTGGGACTGAACTATGGCTACACCTTC. Translated, it gives CASSLGLNYGYTF.

This clonotype was seen repeatedly, ten times or more. The chain has TRBV6-5 and TRBJ2-3; 9 bases fit TRBD2. Per germline, CDR1 MNHEY and CDR2 SVGAGI. The length of the CDR3 is 15 residues. Trimming cost V 5 bases and J 3 bases; bases outside gene matches: 6. CDR3 protein: CASSRSGRSTDTQYF. The CDR3 DNA reads as TGTGCCAGCAGTCGTAGCGGGAGATCAACAGATACGCAGTATTTT.

This clonotype was seen ten or more times. The chain uses TRBV5-6 and TRBJ2-3, with 12 bases identical to TRBD2. Germline V lookup: CDR1 SGHDT, CDR2 YYEEEE. V dropped 3 bases and J dropped 4; count of bases not matched to a gene: 9. The CDR3 sequence is 17 residues long. CDR3 nucleotides: TGTGCCAGCAGCTCCGGACTAGCGGGGAAATTATCAGATACGCAGTATTTT. This sequence encodes CASSSGLAGKLSDTQYF. The full variable domain, with the rest looked up from reference TRBV5-6 and TRBJ2-3, is DAGVTQSPTHLIKTRGQQVTLRCSPKSGHDTVSWYQQALGQGPQFIFQYYEEEERQRGNFPDRFSGHQFPNYSSELNVNALLLGDSALYLCASSSGLAGKLSDTQYFGPGTRLTVL.

This clonotype was seen many times. The V and J genes are TRBV20-1 and TRBJ1-6; the match to TRBD1 covers 10 bases. Germline V lookup: CDR1 DFQATT, CDR2 SNEGSKA (reference sequence). This CDR3 contains 17 residues. V trimming: 0 bases; J trimming: 8 bases; junction bases outside the gene matches: 10. This CDR3 reads CSARDGQGGTLHSPLHF. The CDR3 DNA is TGCAGTGCTAGAGATGGACAGGGGGGGACCCTCCATTCACCCCTCCACTTT.

This clonotype was detected only a few times. The genes are TRBV6-1 and TRBJ2-7; TRBD1 might be the D (5 bases). Trimming shortened V by 9 bases and J by 3 bases, and 12 bases separated the two germline ends. The CDR3 is 12 amino acids. CDR1 is MNHNS, CDR2 SASEGT, per germline. Here the CDR3 DNA reads TGTGCCAGTAGGGGAAATCTCTACGAGCAGTACTTC. Residues: CASRGNLYEQYF.

To note about this clonotype: At one end, the junction sequence differs from germline, possibly due to a read error. This chain uses TRBV4-2 with TRBJ1-3, with 9 bases identical to TRBD1. The CDR3 loop spans 15 amino acids. Looked up from germline, CDR1 is LGHNA and CDR2 is YNFKEQ. This chain's CDR3 is CASSRQGDSGKTIYF. CDR3 in DNA: TGTGCCAGCAGCAGACAGGGGGACTCTGGAAAAACCATATATTTT.

This clonotype was observed many times. The gene calls are TRBV5-6 and TRBJ1-5; a weak D match, TRBD1 (5 bases). The V gene lost 4 bases and the J gene lost 6 bases, with 11 bases spanning the gap. This CDR3 is built from 13 residues. Looked up from germline, CDR1 is SGHDT and CDR2 is YYEEEE. CDR3 DNA sequence: TGTGCCAGCAGCGAGCAGGGTGCTCAGCCCCAGCATTTT. Protein product: CASSEQGAQPQHF.

This clonotype was seen many times. V usage is TRBV9 and J usage is TRBJ2-5; D gene unclear. The CDR3 is 14 residues long. V lost 0 bases and J 5 bases, leaving 11 bases between the germline ends. The V gene's germline CDR1 is SGDLS and CDR2 YYNGEE. In nucleotides, the CDR3 is TGTGCCAGCAGCGTAGATTCACATGCGGAGACCCAGTACTTC. This sequence encodes CASSVDSHAETQYF.

There are many counts of this clonotype. The chain is built from TRBV24-1 and TRBJ2-5, with a weak D call TRBD2 (5 bases). The CDR3 sequence is 14 residues long. V gave up 7 bases and J gave up 4 bases, with 15 bases separating them. CDR1 and CDR2 from the germline V gene are KGHDR and SFDVKD. The DNA for the CDR3 is TGTGCCACCAGCAGCCCGTGGGAGCGAGAGACCCAGTACTTC. Its protein is CATSSPWERETQYF.

Many counts were recorded for this clonotype. The chain recombines TRBV7-2 with TRBJ1-5, with D unclear. V dropped 2 bases and J dropped 6 bases, with 11 bases sitting between them. Per the germline V gene, CDR1 is SGHTA and CDR2 is FQGNSA. The CDR3 is made up of 14 amino acids. The chain's CDR3 is CASSLRRTGQPQHF. The CDR3 DNA reads as TGTGCCAGCAGCTTACGCCGGACGGGTCAGCCCCAGCATTTT.

This clonotype was seen at least ten times. The V call is TRBV25-1, the J call TRBJ2-1, with 9 bases fitting TRBD1. The germline V gene encodes CDR1 MGHDK and CDR2 SYGVNS. J was trimmed by 5 bases and V by 3 bases; bases with no gene match: 5. There are 15 residues in the CDR3. CDR3 nucleotide sequence: TGTGCCAGCAGTGATAGGACAGGGGCCCACAATGAGCAGTTCTTC. Protein sequence: CASSDRTGAHNEQFF.

This clonotype was detected a few times. V is TRBV20-1 and J is TRBJ2-1, with 8 nucleotides matching TRBD2. This CDR3 has 14 residues. Germline V lookup: CDR1 DFQATT, CDR2 SNEGSKA (reference sequence). The ends lost 6 bases at V and 4 bases at J; junction bases unmatched: 8. The CDR3, as DNA: TGCAGTGCCAATGTGCAGCGGGGGTACAATGAGCAGTTCTTC. Amino acid sequence: CSANVQRGYNEQFF.

This clonotype was seen many times. The CDR3 loop reads CASSLVRLGSRNEQFF. CDR3 DNA: TGCGCCAGCAGCTTGGTTCGACTAGGGTCACGCAATGAGCAGTTCTTC. The genes are TRBV5-1 and TRBJ2-1, with a possible D match to TRBD2 (6 bases). The CDR3 has 16 amino acids. Looked up from germline, CDR1 is SGHRS and CDR2 is YFSETQ. V lost 0 bases to trimming and J lost 6 bases, with 16 bases between them.

In this sample, this clonotype turned up many times. The chain has TRBV7-8 and TRBJ2-7; D gene ambiguous. V was clipped by 0 bases and J by 7 bases, with 16 bases between them. Germline lookup yields CDR1 SGHVS and CDR2 FQNEAQ. The CDR3 runs to 15 residues. CDR3 in DNA: TGTGCCAGCAGCTTAGCGTGGCAGCCCGGTCGGGAGCAGTACTTC. Amino acid sequence: CASSLAWQPGREQYF.

This clonotype has a count of ten or more. The gene calls are TRBV2 and TRBJ2-7, with D possibly matching TRBD2 (5 bases). The CDR3 runs 11 residues. Germline-derived CDR1 and CDR2 are SNHLY and FYNNEI. Trimming removed 2 bases from V and 7 bases from J, with 6 bases in between. In DNA, the CDR3 is TGTGCCAGCAGTGAAACGGGGGAGCAGTACTTC. Translating it yields CASSETGEQYF.

In this sample, this clonotype turned up many times. The V gene is TRBV12-3 or TRBV12-4, the J gene TRBJ1-1; tentatively, D is TRBD1 (5 bases). V dropped 7 bases and J dropped 4 bases, with 13 bases sitting between them. This CDR3 has 13 amino acids. The CDR3 sequence: CASIEQGGTEAFF. DNA for the CDR3: TGTGCCAGCATAGAGCAGGGAGGCACTGAAGCTTTCTTT.

This clonotype was recorded at least ten times. V usage is TRBV7-9 and J usage is TRBJ1-1; 11 nucleotides match TRBD1. Germline trimming cut 5 bases from V and 3 bases from J; bases unmatched to any gene: 5. The CDR3 length is 15 residues. Germline CDR1 reads SEHNR; CDR2 reads FQNEAQ (reference sequence). CDR3 nucleotides: TGTGCCAGCAGCGCGCCGGGACAGGGGGACACTGAAGCTTTCTTT. Its translation is CASSAPGQGDTEAFF.

This clonotype has at least ten counts. The chain links TRBV7-6 to TRBJ1-1; a possible D gene is TRBD1 (6 bases). CDR1 and CDR2 from the germline V gene are SGHVS and FNYEAQ. V was pared by 5 bases and J by 1 base, with 17 bases between. The CDR3 contains 16 residues. CDR3 nucleotides: TGTGCCAGCAGCCCCTGGACCGACAGGCCGAACACTGAAGCTTTCTTT. Translated: CASSPWTDRPNTEAFF.

This clonotype showed up many times. This rearrangement joins TRBV10-3 to TRBJ1-1; no clear D. V lost 3 bases, J lost 0 bases, and 11 bases lay in between. This CDR3 has 15 amino acids. Germline V gives CDR1 ENHRY, CDR2 SYGVKD. This chain's CDR3 is CAISDSVTMNTEAFF. The CDR3 DNA is TGTGCCATCAGTGACTCCGTTACGATGAACACTGAAGCTTTCTTT.

At least ten counts were recorded for this clonotype. The rearrangement links TRBV12-3 or TRBV12-4 to TRBJ1-1; a possible D gene is TRBD1 (6 bases). V lost 5 bases and J lost 8, with 21 bases in between. The CDR3 extends over 15 amino acids. In DNA, the CDR3 is TGTGCCAGCAGTAACCTCGGGGGCGCGATCCTCGAAGCTTTCTTT. Translated, it gives CASSNLGGAILEAFF.

Note on this clonotype: In this CDR3 the conserved last residue, phenylalanine or tryptophan, is missing, so a read error is likely. The chain combines TRBV20-1 with TRBJ2-6; TRBD1 might be the D (5 bases). The CDR3 spans 14 residues. Germline CDR1 is DFQATT and CDR2 is SNEGSKA (reference sequence). CDR3 DNA: TGCAGTGCTACAGACAGCTCTGGGGCCAAAGTCCTGACTATC. The encoded protein is CSATDSSGAKVLTI.

Concerning this clonotype: Germline is not matched at one junction end, which may reflect a read error. The rearrangement joins TRBV7-2 to TRBJ1-5; D gene uncertain. The CDR3 contains 13 residues. In germline, CDR1 is SGHTA, CDR2 FQGNSA. In nucleotides, the CDR3 is TGTGCCAGCAGCGGGTATAGCAATAAGACCCAGAATTTT. This encodes CASSGYSNKTQNF.

The table lists this clonotype with many counts. The V and J genes are TRBV10-2 and TRBJ1-1, with TRBD1 identical over 10 bases. Germline V gene data show CDR1 as WSHSY and CDR2 as SAAADI. V lost 6 bases and J lost 6; bases outside the gene matches: 1. The CDR3 has 12 amino acids. The CDR3 here is CASSGQGAEAFF. For the CDR3, the DNA is TGCGCCAGCAGCGGACAGGGGGCTGAAGCTTTCTTT.

This clonotype was detected ten times or more. The J gene is TRBJ2-2, the V gene TRBV12-3 or TRBV12-4, with unresolved D. Trimming removed 3 bases at V and 0 bases at J, with 8 bases between. This CDR3 is 15 amino acids long. In nucleotides, the CDR3 is TGTGCCAGCAGTTTGGCTCTAACGAACACCGGGGAGCTGTTTTTT. Translating gives CASSLALTNTGELFF.